The rows below give T cell receptor beta chains drawn from one sample of a study of graft-versus-host responses after intestinal transplantation. The data were produced by immunoSEQ multiplex PCR, yet TCRdb's version contains in-frame clones alone and is incomplete. Of around 110,000 clones in the sample, 80% to 90% were seen once. Their antigens remain unidentified. The source was unstimulated CD4+ T cells sorted from spleen or lymph node cells, collected before transplant. Receptors originate from a human donor who was the organ donor for an intestinal transplant. Both conserved end residues are part of each CDR3. Fields, in order: D gene, V gene, clone size, J gene, CDR3 DNA, CDR3 protein. A D gene is named only where the DNA matches it firmly. Rows give clone size only sometimes, using once, few, many, or a class for an expanded clone.

D gene: TRBD2
V gene: TRBV2
clone size: -
J gene: TRBJ2-5
CDR3 DNA: TGTGCCAGCAGTTCCGGGACTAGCGGGGTATGGGGGGAGACCCAGTACTTC
CDR3 protein: CASSSGTSGVWGETQYF

D gene: -
V gene: TRBV2
clone size: -
J gene: TRBJ1-5
CDR3 DNA: TGTGCCAGCAACCAGGTTCGCAATCAGCCCCAGCATTTT
CDR3 protein: CASNQVRNQPQHF

D gene: -
V gene: TRBV18
clone size: once
J gene: TRBJ2-3
CDR3 DNA: TGTGCCAGCTCACCACGACTAGTTCCTAGCACAGATACGCAGTATTTT
CDR3 protein: CASSPRLVPSTDTQYF

D gene: -
V gene: TRBV6-5
clone size: few
J gene: TRBJ1-2
CDR3 DNA: TGTGCCAGCAGTGACTATGGCTACACCTTC
CDR3 protein: CASSDYGYTF

D gene: -
V gene: TRBV2
clone size: -
J gene: TRBJ1-2
CDR3 DNA: TGTGCCAGCAGCCCGACGAGGGGAGGCTACACCTTC
CDR3 protein: CASSPTRGGYTF

D gene: -
V gene: TRBV18
clone size: -
J gene: TRBJ2-5
CDR3 DNA: TGTGCCAGCTCACCATTTGAACAGGTGGGGAGAGAGACCCAGTACTTC
CDR3 protein: CASSPFEQVGRETQYF

D gene: TRBD2
V gene: TRBV5-6
clone size: -
J gene: TRBJ2-7
CDR3 DNA: TGTGCCAGCAGCTTTTGGACTAGCGAACTCCGCGTCGACGAGCAGTACTTC
CDR3 protein: CASSFWTSELRVDEQYF

D gene: TRBD1
V gene: TRBV11-3
clone size: -
J gene: TRBJ2-7
CDR3 DNA: TGTGCCAGCAGGAAGCTCCGGGACAGCACCTACGAGCAGTACTTC
CDR3 protein: CASRKLRDSTYEQYF

D gene: -
V gene: TRBV5-6
clone size: -
J gene: TRBJ2-2
CDR3 DNA: TGTGCCAGCAGGCACGCATTAATCCGGGGGCAGGGCGGGGAGCTGTTTTTT
CDR3 protein: CASRHALIRGQGGELFF

D gene: -
V gene: TRBV6-1
clone size: -
J gene: TRBJ2-5
CDR3 DNA: TGTGCCAGCAGTACACAGGGAATTCAAGAGACCCAGTACTTC
CDR3 protein: CASSTQGIQETQYF

D gene: -
V gene: TRBV6-1
clone size: few
J gene: TRBJ2-6
CDR3 DNA: TGTGCCAGCAGTGAAAACATCCCCGGGGCCAACGTCCTGACTTTC
CDR3 protein: CASSENIPGANVLTF

D gene: TRBD1
V gene: TRBV5-4
clone size: -
J gene: TRBJ2-2
CDR3 DNA: TGTGCCAGCAGCCGACAGGGGAGGTCCGGGGAGCTGTTTTTT
CDR3 protein: CASSRQGRSGELFF

D gene: -
V gene: TRBV14
clone size: -
J gene: TRBJ1-2
CDR3 DNA: TGTGCCAGCAGCCAAGATATGAGATTCCATGGCTACACCTTC
CDR3 protein: CASSQDMRFHGYTF

D gene: -
V gene: TRBV18
clone size: -
J gene: TRBJ1-6
CDR3 DNA: TGTGCCAGCTCACTCGGGGGGGCCGGGGCGAATTCACCCCTCCACTTT
CDR3 protein: CASSLGGAGANSPLHF

D gene: -
V gene: TRBV6-1
clone size: -
J gene: TRBJ1-1
CDR3 DNA: TGTGCCAGCAGTGAATTGGGGGGGACTGAAGCTTTCTTT
CDR3 protein: CASSELGGTEAFF

D gene: -
V gene: TRBV7-2
clone size: -
J gene: TRBJ1-2
CDR3 DNA: TGTGCCAGCAGCTTATACGGATCCTATGGCTACACCTTC
CDR3 protein: CASSLYGSYGYTF

D gene: TRBD2
V gene: TRBV11-2
clone size: -
J gene: TRBJ2-3
CDR3 DNA: TGTGCCAGCAGCTCATGGTCTAGCGGGGGGGTTCGGGCAGATACGCAGTATTTT
CDR3 protein: CASSSWSSGGVRADTQYF

D gene: -
V gene: TRBV7-9
clone size: -
J gene: TRBJ2-2
CDR3 DNA: TGTGCCAGCAGCTTAGGTCGGTCAGGGAGATACACCGGGGAGCTGTTTTTT
CDR3 protein: CASSLGRSGRYTGELFF

D gene: -
V gene: TRBV6-5
clone size: -
J gene: TRBJ2-3
CDR3 DNA: TGTGCCAGCAGTTACAGGGAAGGCACAGATACGCAGTATTTT
CDR3 protein: CASSYREGTDTQYF

D gene: TRBD2
V gene: TRBV6-1
clone size: -
J gene: TRBJ2-1
CDR3 DNA: TGTGCCAGCAGTGGCTGGACTAGCGGGAGCTTTAATGAGCAGTTCTTC
CDR3 protein: CASSGWTSGSFNEQFF

D gene: -
V gene: TRBV5-4
clone size: -
J gene: TRBJ2-3
CDR3 DNA: TGTGCCAGCAGCCGACCGAGCGGAAACACAGATACGCAGTATTTT
CDR3 protein: CASSRPSGNTDTQYF

D gene: -
V gene: TRBV5-5
clone size: few
J gene: TRBJ1-6
CDR3 DNA: TGTGCCAGCAGCTTGGAAGGCCAGGGATCACCCCTCCACTTT
CDR3 protein: CASSLEGQGSPLHF

D gene: -
V gene: TRBV11-3
clone size: once
J gene: TRBJ2-1
CDR3 DNA: TGTGCCAGCAGCTTATTTGGCAGGAGAGACAATGAGCAGTTCTTC
CDR3 protein: CASSLFGRRDNEQFF

D gene: -
V gene: TRBV5-1
clone size: -
J gene: TRBJ1-2
CDR3 DNA: TGCGCCAGCAGCTTGCAGGGCTATGGCTACACCTTC
CDR3 protein: CASSLQGYGYTF

D gene: TRBD1
V gene: TRBV5-1
clone size: -
J gene: TRBJ2-5
CDR3 DNA: TGCGCCAGCACCCGACAGGGGGCTGGGGAGACCCAGTACTTC
CDR3 protein: CASTRQGAGETQYF